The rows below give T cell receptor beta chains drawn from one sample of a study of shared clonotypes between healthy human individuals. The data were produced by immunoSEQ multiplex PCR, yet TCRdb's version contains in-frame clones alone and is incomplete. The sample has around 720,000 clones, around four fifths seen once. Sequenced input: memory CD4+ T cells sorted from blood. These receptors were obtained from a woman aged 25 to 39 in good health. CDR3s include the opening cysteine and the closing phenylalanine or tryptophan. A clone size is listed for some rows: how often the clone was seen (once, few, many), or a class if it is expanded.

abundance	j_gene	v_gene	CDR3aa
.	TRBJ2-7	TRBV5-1	CASSLGGAGGNEQYF
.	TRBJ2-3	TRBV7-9	CASSSGDRGNTDTQYF
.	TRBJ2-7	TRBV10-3	CATTSGSLSSYEQYF
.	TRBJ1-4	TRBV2	CASSEGLALGNEKLFF
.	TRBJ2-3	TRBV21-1	CASSTEGLPSGDTQYF
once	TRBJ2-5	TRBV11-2	CASRPGSRQAQYF
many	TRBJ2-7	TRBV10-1	CASPGGTSGPGGPYEQYF
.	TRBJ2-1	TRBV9	CASSVGQGLGNEQFF
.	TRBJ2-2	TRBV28	CASSLKAGGFGELFF
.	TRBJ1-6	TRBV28	CASSLGGNRNSPLHF
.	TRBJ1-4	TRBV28	CASSSLDRDNEKLFF
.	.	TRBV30	CAWSQDAYEQYF
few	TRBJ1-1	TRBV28	CASSLERGIEAFF
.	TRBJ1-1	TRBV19	CASSIDPNGPTEAFF
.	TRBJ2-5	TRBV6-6	CATQGTAQQGTQYF
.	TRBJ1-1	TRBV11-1	CASSLVVTPEAFF
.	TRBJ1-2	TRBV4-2	CASSQGQVPGYTF
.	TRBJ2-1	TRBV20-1	CSAPVYNEQFF
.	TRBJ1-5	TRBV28	CATKTGQGFDQPQHF
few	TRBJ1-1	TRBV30	CAWSKQQNTEAFF
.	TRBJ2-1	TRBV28	CASSSASGRAYEQFF